A selection of T cell receptor beta chains follows, all from one sample in a study of regulatory T cells in long-lasting Graves disease. TCRdb called the multiplex PCR reads again in MiXCR, with one record for every CDR3 protein. Of around 500,000 distinct CDR3 sequences listed, less than 15% were seen once; the top ten hold more than 8.5%. The data also belong to a second study, concerning T cells in Graves' hyperthyroidism and ophthalmopathy.

The sample in question was peripheral blood mononuclear cells (PBMCs), obtained at new diagnosis, from a patient treated with antithyroid drugs. Every receptor here comes from a man aged 25 to 45 with Graves disease. Each CDR3 is given with its conserved first and last residue. The D gene is left open where the match is weak. Clone size is not always given. Where it is, it says once, few, many or a class for expanded clones.

D gene	V gene	clone size	CDR3 length	J gene	CDR3 protein	CDR3 DNA
NA	TRBV6-5	NA	14	TRBJ2-2	CASSYSSGDGELFF	TGTGCCAGCAGTTACTCGTCGGGTGACGGGGAGCTGTTTTTT
NA	TRBV20-1	many	11	TRBJ2-1	CSARGRNEQFF	TGCAGTGCTCGAGGTCGAAATGAGCAGTTCTTC
NA	TRBV6-1	many	13	TRBJ1-1	CASKNSLNTEAFF	TGTGCCAGCAAGAACAGTTTGAACACTGAAGCTTTCTTT
TRBD1	TRBV6-6	NA	16	TRBJ2-7	CASSYSRDRGGYEQYF	TGTGCCAGCAGTTACTCGCGGGACAGGGGAGGCTACGAGCAGTACTTC
TRBD1	TRBV7-9	many	15	TRBJ2-3	CASSLETGGSDTQYF	TGTGCCAGCAGCTTAGAGACAGGGGGCTCGGATACGCAGTATTTT
NA	TRBV20-1	few	11	TRBJ2-3	CSAPVTDTQYF	TGCAGTGCCCCGGTCACAGATACGCAGTATTTT
NA	TRBV27	many	14	TRBJ2-7	CASSLGLASREQYF	TGTGCCAGCAGTTTAGGGCTAGCAAGTCGCGAGCAGTACTTC
NA	TRBV20-1	many	15	TRBJ2-1	CSASEQVLISGEQFF	TGCAGTGCTAGTGAACAGGTCCTGATTTCTGGTGAGCAGTTCTTC
TRBD2	TRBV10-3	many	17	TRBJ2-7	CAISPAPTAGVSYEQYF	TGTGCCATCAGCCCCGCGCCTACAGCGGGAGTATCCTACGAGCAGTACTTC
NA	TRBV4-1	NA	15	TRBJ2-1	CASSQGGVGWNEQFF	TGCGCCAGCAGCCAAGGGGGTGTCGGGTGGAATGAGCAGTTCTTC
NA	TRBV5-1	many	15	TRBJ2-1	CASSLGPSGRNEQFF	TGCGCCAGCAGCTTGGGGCCCAGCGGTCGCAATGAGCAGTTCTTC
NA	TRBV3-1	NA	16	TRBJ2-3	CASSQDLGGATDTQYF	TGTGCCAGCAGCCAAGATCTGGGGGGTGCCACAGATACGCAGTATTTT
NA	TRBV5-1	NA	13	TRBJ2-3	CASRTGDEDTQYF	TGCGCCAGCCGAACGGGGGATGAAGATACGCAGTATTTT